This T cell receptor (beta chain) is from a study of blood T cell repertoires in COVID-19. About the research overall: Samples representing acute and convalescent COVID-19 were sourced from the United States, Italy and Spain. Nucleic acid was either cDNA or gDNA, and it came from T cells, B-cell-depleted T cells, or PBMCs.

Some clones are missing from TCRdb's copy, which holds only in-frame ones; the method was immunoSEQ multiplex PCR. The sample records 150,000 or so clones, approximately 87% being singletons. Germline CDR1 GTSNPN, CDR2 SVGIG (reference sequence). V was clipped by 0 bases and J by 4 bases, with 6 bases between them. This CDR3 spans 12 amino acids. Participants' own reports of clinical history determined their cohort assignment. This clonotype was sampled from a woman in her fifties or sixties who had recovered from COVID-19. The rearrangement uses TRBV30 and TRBJ1-2, with a weak D call TRBD1 (5 bases). Sequenced material: PBMCs or T cells enriched from blood (not recorded which). This CDR3 reads CAWSVGAYGYTF. CDR3 sequence (DNA): TGTGCCTGGAGTGTTGGGGCCTATGGCTACACCTTC.